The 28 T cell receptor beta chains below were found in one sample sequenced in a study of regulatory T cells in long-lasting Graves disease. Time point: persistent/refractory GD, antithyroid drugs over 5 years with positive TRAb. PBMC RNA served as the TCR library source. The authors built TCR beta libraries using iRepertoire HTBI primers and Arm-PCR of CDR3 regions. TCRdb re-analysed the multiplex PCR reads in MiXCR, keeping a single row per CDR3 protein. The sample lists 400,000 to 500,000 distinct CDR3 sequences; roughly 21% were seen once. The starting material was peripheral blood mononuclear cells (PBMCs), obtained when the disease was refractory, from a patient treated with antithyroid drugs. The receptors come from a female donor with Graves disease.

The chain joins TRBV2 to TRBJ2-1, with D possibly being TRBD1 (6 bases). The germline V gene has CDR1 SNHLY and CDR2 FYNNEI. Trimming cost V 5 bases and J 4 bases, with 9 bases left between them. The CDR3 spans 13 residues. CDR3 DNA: TGTGCCAGCAGTATGGACAGTTACAATGAGCAGTTCTTC. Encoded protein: CASSMDSYNEQFF.

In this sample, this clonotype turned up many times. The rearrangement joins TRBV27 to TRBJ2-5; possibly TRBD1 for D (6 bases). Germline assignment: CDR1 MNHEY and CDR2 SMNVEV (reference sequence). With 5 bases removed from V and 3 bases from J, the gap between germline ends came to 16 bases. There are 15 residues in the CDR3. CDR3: CASSPSTGGKETQYF. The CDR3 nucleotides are TGTGCCAGCAGTCCATCGACAGGCGGCAAAGAGACCCAGTACTTC.

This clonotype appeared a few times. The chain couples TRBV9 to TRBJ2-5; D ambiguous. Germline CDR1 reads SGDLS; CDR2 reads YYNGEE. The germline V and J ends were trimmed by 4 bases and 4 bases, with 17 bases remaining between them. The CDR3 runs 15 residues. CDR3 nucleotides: TGTGCCAGCAGCCCTCGATGGGATCTGGGAGAGACCCAGTACTTC. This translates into CASSPRWDLGETQYF.

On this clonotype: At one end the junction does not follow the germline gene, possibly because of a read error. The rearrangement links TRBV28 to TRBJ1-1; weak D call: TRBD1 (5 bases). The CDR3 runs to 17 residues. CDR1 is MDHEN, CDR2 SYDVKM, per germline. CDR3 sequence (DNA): TGTGCCAGCAGTTTGTCGGGGGGGTACCTTCCGAACACTGAAGCTTCCTTT. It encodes CASSLSGGYLPNTEASF.

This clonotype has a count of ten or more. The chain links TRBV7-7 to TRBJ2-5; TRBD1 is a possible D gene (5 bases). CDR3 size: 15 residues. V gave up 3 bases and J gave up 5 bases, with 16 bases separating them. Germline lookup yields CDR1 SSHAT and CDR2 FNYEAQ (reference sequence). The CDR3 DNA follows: TGTGCCAGCAGCTTGAATAGGGGTCGGCTGGAGACCCAGTACTTC. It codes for CASSLNRGRLETQYF.

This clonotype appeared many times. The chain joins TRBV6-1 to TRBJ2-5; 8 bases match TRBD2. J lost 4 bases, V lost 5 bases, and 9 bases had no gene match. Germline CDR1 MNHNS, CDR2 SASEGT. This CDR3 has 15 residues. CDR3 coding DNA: TGTGCCAGCAGTCACTCCCGGGGGGGAGCAGAGACCCAGTACTTC. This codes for CASSHSRGGAETQYF.

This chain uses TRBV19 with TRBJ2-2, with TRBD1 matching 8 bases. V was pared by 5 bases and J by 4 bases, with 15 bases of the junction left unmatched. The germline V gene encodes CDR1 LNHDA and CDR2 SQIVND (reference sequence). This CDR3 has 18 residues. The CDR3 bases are TGTGCCAGTAGTCCGGGACAGGTTGGAATCCGGATCACCGGGGAGCTGTTTTTT. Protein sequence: CASSPGQVGIRITGELFF. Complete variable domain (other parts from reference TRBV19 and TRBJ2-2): DGGITQSPKYLFRKEGQNVTLSCEQNLNHDAMYWYRQDPGQGLRLIYYSQIVNDFQKGDIAEGYSVSREKKESFPLTVTSAQKNPTAFYLCASSPGQVGIRITGELFFGEGSRLTVL.

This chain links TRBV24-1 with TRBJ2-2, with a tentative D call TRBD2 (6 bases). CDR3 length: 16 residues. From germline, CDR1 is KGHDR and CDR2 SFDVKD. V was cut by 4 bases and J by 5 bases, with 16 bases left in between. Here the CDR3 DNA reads TGTGCCACCAGTGAACCCTCTATAGGGAGGACCGGGGAGCTGTTTTTT. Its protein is CATSEPSIGRTGELFF.

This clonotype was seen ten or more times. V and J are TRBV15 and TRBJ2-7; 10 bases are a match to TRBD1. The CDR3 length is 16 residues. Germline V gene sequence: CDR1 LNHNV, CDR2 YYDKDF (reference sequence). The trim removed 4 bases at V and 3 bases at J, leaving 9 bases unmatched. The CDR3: CATSTPTGTGDYEQYF. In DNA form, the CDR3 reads TGTGCCACCAGCACCCCAACCGGGACAGGGGACTACGAGCAGTACTTC. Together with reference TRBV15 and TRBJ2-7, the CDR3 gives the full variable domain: DAMVIQNPRYQVTQFGKPVTLSCSQTLNHNVMYWYQQKSSQAPKLLFHYYDKDFNNEADTPDNFQSRRPNTSFCFLDIRSPGLGDTAMYLCATSTPTGTGDYEQYFGPGTRLTVT.

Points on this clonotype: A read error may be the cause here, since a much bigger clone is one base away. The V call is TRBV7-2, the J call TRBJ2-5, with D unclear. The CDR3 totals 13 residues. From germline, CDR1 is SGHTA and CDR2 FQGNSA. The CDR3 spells CASSFTTDQTQHF. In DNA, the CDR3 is TGTGCCAGCAGCTTTACTACCGATCAGACCCAGCACTTC.

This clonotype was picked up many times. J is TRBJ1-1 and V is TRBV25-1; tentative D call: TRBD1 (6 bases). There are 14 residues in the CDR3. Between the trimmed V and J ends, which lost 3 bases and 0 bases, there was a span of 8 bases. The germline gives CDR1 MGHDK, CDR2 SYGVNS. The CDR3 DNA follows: TGTGCCAGCAGTGATGGGGGCCTGAACACTGAAGCTTTCTTT. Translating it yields CASSDGGLNTEAFF.

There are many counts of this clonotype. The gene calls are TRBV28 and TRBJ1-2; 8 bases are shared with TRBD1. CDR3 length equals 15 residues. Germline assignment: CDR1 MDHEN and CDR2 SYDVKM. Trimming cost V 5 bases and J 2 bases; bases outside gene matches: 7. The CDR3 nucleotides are TGTGCCAGCAGTAAGCGACAGGGGCGCAACTATGGCTACACCTTC. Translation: CASSKRQGRNYGYTF.

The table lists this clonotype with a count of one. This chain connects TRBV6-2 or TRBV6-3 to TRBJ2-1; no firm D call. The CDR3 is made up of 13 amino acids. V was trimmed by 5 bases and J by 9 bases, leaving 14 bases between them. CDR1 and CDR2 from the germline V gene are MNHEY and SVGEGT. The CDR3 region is CASSPLSASEQFF. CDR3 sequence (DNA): TGTGCCAGCAGTCCCCTGTCTGCTAGTGAGCAGTTCTTC.

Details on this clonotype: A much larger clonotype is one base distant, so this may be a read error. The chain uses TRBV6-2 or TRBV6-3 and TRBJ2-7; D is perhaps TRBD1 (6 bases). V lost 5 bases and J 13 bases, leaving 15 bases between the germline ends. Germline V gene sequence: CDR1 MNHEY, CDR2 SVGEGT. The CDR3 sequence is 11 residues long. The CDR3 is CASSESGGGYF. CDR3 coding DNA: TGTGCCAGCAGTGAAAGTGGGGGCGGCTACTTC.

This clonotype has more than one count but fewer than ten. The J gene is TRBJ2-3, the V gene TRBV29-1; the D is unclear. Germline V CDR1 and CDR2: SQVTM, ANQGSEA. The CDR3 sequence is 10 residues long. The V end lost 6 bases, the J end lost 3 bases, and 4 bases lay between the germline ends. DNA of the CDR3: TGCAGCGTAACGACAGATACGCAGTATTTT. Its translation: CSVTTDTQYF.

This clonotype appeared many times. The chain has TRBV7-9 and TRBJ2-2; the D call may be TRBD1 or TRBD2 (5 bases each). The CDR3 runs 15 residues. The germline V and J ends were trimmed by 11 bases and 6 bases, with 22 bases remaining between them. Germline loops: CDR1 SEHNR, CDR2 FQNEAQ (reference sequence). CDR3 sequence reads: CALHPGTTMSGELFF. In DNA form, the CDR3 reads TGTGCCCTCCATCCAGGGACGACCATGTCCGGGGAGCTGTTTTTT.

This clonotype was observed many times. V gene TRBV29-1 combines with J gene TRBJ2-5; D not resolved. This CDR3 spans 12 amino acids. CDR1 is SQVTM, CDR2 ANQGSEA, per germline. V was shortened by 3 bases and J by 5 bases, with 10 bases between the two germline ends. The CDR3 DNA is TGCAGCGTTGATTCGGAAATGGAGACCCAGTACTTC. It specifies CSVDSEMETQYF. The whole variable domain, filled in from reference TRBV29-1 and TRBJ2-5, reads SAVISQKPSRDICQRGTSLTIQCQVDSQVTMMFWYRQQPGQSLTLIATANQGSEATYESGFVIDKFPISRPNLTFSTLTVSNMSPEDSSIYLCSVDSEMETQYFGPGTRLLVL.

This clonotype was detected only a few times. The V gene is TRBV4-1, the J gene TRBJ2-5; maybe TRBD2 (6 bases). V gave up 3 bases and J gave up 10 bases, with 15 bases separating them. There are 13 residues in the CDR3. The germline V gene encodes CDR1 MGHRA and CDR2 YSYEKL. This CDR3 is CASSHGGRGDQYF. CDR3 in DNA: TGCGCCAGCAGCCATGGGGGGAGAGGGGACCAGTACTTC.

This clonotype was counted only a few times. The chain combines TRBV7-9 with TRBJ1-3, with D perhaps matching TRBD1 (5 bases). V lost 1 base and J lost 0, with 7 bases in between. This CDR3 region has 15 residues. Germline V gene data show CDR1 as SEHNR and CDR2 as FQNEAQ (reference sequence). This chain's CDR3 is CASSLGQSSGNTIYF. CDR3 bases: TGTGCCAGCAGCTTAGGACAGTCCTCTGGAAACACCATATATTTT.

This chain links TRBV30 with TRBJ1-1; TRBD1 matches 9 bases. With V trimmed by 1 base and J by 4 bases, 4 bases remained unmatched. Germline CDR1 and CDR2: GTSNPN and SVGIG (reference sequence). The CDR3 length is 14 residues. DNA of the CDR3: TGTGCCTGGAGTGCGGGACAGGGTATCACTGAAGCTTTCTTT. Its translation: CAWSAGQGITEAFF.

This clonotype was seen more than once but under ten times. This CDR3 reads CASSPVGGPGYGYTF. The CDR3 bases are TGTGCCAGCAGCCCCGTCGGGGGGCCGGGCTATGGCTACACCTTC. The chain links TRBV5-6 to TRBJ1-2; a weak D match, TRBD1 (6 bases). The ends were cut back, 4 bases at V and 4 bases at J, with 17 bases in the middle. Germline CDR1 SGHDT, CDR2 YYEEEE. CDR3 size: 15 residues. The full variable domain, in which reference TRBV5-6 and TRBJ1-2 provide the parts outside the CDR3, is DAGVTQSPTHLIKTRGQQVTLRCSPKSGHDTVSWYQQALGQGPQFIFQYYEEEERQRGNFPDRFSGHQFPNYSSELNVNALLLGDSALYLCASSPVGGPGYGYTFGSGTRLTVV.

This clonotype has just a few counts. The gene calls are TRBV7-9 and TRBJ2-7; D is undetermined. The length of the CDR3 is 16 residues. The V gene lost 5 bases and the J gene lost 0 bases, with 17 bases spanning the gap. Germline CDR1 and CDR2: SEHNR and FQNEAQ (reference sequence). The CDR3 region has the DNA TGTGCCAGCAGCGCCGTCGACCGGGTGAGCTCCTACGAGCAGTACTTC. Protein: CASSAVDRVSSYEQYF.

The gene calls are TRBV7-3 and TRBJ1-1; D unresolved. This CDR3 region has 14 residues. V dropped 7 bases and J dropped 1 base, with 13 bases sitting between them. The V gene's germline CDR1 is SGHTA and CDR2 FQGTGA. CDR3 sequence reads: CASKPRATNTEAFF. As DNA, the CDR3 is TGTGCCAGCAAACCCCGGGCCACGAACACTGAAGCTTTCTTT.

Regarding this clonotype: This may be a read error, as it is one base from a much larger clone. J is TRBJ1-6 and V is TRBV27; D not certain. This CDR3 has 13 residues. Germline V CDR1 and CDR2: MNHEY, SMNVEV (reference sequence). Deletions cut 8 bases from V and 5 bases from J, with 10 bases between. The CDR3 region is CASSDGDNSPLHF. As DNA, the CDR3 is TGTGCCAGCTCGGACGGTGATAATTCACCCCTCCACTTT.

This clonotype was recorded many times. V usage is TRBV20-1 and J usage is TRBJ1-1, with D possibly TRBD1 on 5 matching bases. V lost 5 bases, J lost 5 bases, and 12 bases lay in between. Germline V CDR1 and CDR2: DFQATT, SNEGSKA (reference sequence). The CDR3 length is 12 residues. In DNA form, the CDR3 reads TGCAGTGCTCCCCCCTCAGGGACTGAAGCTTTCTTT. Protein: CSAPPSGTEAFF.

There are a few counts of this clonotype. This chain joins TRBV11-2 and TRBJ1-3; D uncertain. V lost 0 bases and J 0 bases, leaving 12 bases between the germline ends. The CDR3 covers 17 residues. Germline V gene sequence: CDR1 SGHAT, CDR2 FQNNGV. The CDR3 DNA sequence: TGTGCCAGCAGCTTAGACGTCGTGGCGAACTCTGGAAACACCATATATTTT. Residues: CASSLDVVANSGNTIYF.

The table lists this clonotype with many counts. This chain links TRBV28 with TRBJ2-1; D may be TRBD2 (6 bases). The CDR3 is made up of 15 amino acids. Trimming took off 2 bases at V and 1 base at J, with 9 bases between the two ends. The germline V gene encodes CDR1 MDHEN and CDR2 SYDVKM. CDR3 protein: CASSLVSGSYNEQFF. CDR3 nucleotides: TGTGCCAGCAGTTTAGTTAGCGGATCCTACAATGAGCAGTTCTTC.

CDR3 amino acids: CASSLQGLGNTIYF. Written as DNA, the CDR3 is TGTGCCAGCAGTTTACAGGGGTTGGGAAACACCATATATTTT. The chain has TRBV6-9 and TRBJ1-3, with TRBD1 matching over 7 bases. Trimming at V came to 4 bases and at J to 4 bases, leaving 4 bases not matched to a gene. Germline CDR1 is MNHGY and CDR2 is SVAAGI. The CDR3 runs 14 residues.